This T cell receptor (beta chain) was found in a study of CD8 T cells in ankylosing spondylitis. TCRdb re-analysed the 5' RACE reads in MiXCR, keeping a single row per CDR3 protein. Of approximately 140,000 distinct CDR3 sequences listed, approximately 44% were seen once; the top ten hold around 15%. In regard to this clonotype: Antigen unknown.

General study results and limits: Disease-associated clones were reportedly significantly overrepresented in matched ankylosing spondylitis synovial fluid.

CDR3 length equals 14 residues. V dropped 6 bases and J dropped 3 bases, with 15 bases sitting between them. This receptor was identified in a male donor with ankylosing spondylitis. Input material: synovial fluid, either unsorted or a sorted T cell fraction (not recorded which). The gene calls are TRBV12-3 or TRBV12-4 and TRBJ2-7; D may be TRBD1 or TRBD2 (5 bases each). CDR3 protein: CASSPEGNHYEQYF. The CDR3 DNA reads as TGTGCCAGCAGCCCAGAGGGGAATCACTACGAGCAGTACTTC.